The 30 T cell receptor beta chains below were found in one sample sequenced in a study of graft-versus-host responses after intestinal transplantation. Assay used: immunoSEQ multiplex PCR; TCRdb lists only in-frame clones, some missing. The sample lists around 12,000 clones, roughly 93% occurring once. The sample was PBMCs, taken 1032 days after intestinal transplantation. These receptors all come from a human patient who received an intestinal transplant, so some T cells may come from the graft donor.

In its sample, this clone was seen a few times. In DNA, the CDR3 is TGTGCCACGTTTTTGGGGGAGACCCAGTACTTC. It specifies CATFLGETQYF. The genes are TRBV6-1 and TRBJ2-5; no definite D call. The CDR3 has 11 amino acids. Germline CDR1 and CDR2: MNHNS and SASEGT. Trimming took off 10 bases at V and 5 bases at J, with 11 bases between the two ends.

This rearrangement joins TRBV10-3 to TRBJ1-1, with unresolved D. V was pared by 7 bases and J by 0 bases, with 6 bases between. This CDR3 is 12 amino acids long. Germline values: CDR1 ENHRY, CDR2 SYGVKD. CDR3 nucleotide sequence: TGTGCCATCAAGGGCATGAACACTGAAGCTTTCTTT. Its protein product is CAIKGMNTEAFF.

This chain links TRBV7-8 with TRBJ1-3; D is ambiguous. V lost 4 bases to trimming and J lost 2 bases, with 18 bases between them. Germline V CDR1 and CDR2: SGHVS, FQNEAQ. The CDR3 is made up of 17 amino acids. This CDR3 is CASSSQRPDGTGNTIYF. DNA for the CDR3: TGTGCCAGCAGCTCACAGCGACCAGACGGTACTGGAAACACCATATATTTT. Based on the CDR3 plus reference TRBV7-8 and TRBJ1-3, the full variable domain is GAGVSQSPRYKVAKRGQDVALRCDPISGHVSLFWYQQALGQGPEFLTYFQNEAQLDKSGLPSDRFFAERPEGSVSTLKIQRTQQEDSAVYLCASSSQRPDGTGNTIYFGEGSWLTVV.

The chain links TRBV19 to TRBJ1-2; D not resolved. The germline V and J ends were trimmed by 1 base and 4 bases, with 13 bases remaining between them. The length of the CDR3 is 15 residues. Per the germline V gene, CDR1 is LNHDA and CDR2 is SQIVND (reference sequence). In DNA form, the CDR3 reads TGTGCCAGTAGTATAGGAAGGACGGACTTCTATGGCTACACCTTC. This encodes CASSIGRTDFYGYTF.

The genes are TRBV14 and TRBJ2-2, with D possibly matching TRBD1 (6 bases). This CDR3 spans 13 amino acids. Germline CDR1 is SGHDN and CDR2 is FVKESK. Trimming took 10 bases from V and 2 from J, leaving 11 bases between them. The CDR3 loop reads CAISGENTGELFF. For the CDR3, the DNA is TGTGCCATTTCAGGGGAAAACACCGGGGAGCTGTTTTTT.

This chain's CDR3 is CASSSFLGTSTYEQYF. Written as DNA, the CDR3 is TGTGCCAGCAGTTCATTTTTAGGGACTTCTACCTACGAGCAGTACTTC. V gene TRBV28 combines with J gene TRBJ2-7, with TRBD2 as a possible D gene (6 bases). CDR1 is MDHEN, CDR2 SYDVKM, per germline. V shed 4 bases and J shed 2 bases, with 18 bases lying between them. This CDR3 is 16 amino acids long.

V is TRBV6-9 and J is TRBJ1-2; TRBD1 might be the D (6 bases). Germline CDR1 reads MNHGY; CDR2 reads SVAAGI. The V gene lost 3 bases and the J gene lost 8 bases, with 16 bases spanning the gap. This CDR3 contains 14 residues. The CDR3 coding sequence is TGTGCCAGCAGTTACTCGTCAGGGGAGGGAGGCTACACCTTC. It codes for CASSYSSGEGGYTF.

The chain couples TRBV4-1 to TRBJ1-1; possible D gene TRBD1, 6 bases. The V end was cut by 3 bases, the J end by 0 bases, with 14 bases between. The CDR3 has 16 residues. Germline assignment: CDR1 MGHRA and CDR2 YSYEKL. CDR3 in amino acids: CASSHYPTGMNTEAFF. Here the CDR3 DNA reads TGCGCCAGCAGCCATTACCCCACAGGGATGAACACTGAAGCTTTCTTT.

The chain combines TRBV6-5 with TRBJ1-3; D unresolved. Germline V gives CDR1 MNHEY, CDR2 SVGAGI. V shed 7 bases and J shed 0 bases, with 13 bases lying between them. The CDR3 extends over 15 amino acids. The CDR3 coding sequence is TGTGCCAGCACCATTGACGGTACCTCTGGAAACACCATATATTTT. Protein product: CASTIDGTSGNTIYF.

This clone was observed once. This rearrangement joins TRBV6-1 to TRBJ1-5; D might be TRBD1 (5 bases). There are 16 residues in the CDR3. V lost 2 bases to trimming and J lost 6 bases, with 17 bases between them. CDR1 and CDR2 from the germline V gene are MNHNS and SASEGT. CDR3 nucleotide sequence: TGTGCCAGCAGTGAATGGGGCGGTAGGTCGGGTCAGCCCCAGCATTTT. The encoded protein is CASSEWGGRSGQPQHF.

The genes are TRBV7-3 and TRBJ1-2, with D tentatively TRBD1 (5 bases). Per the germline V gene, CDR1 is SGHTA and CDR2 is FQGTGA. V was cut by 2 bases and J by 2 bases, with 21 bases left in between. This CDR3 spans 18 amino acids. The CDR3 nucleotides are TGTGCCAGCAGCTTAGGGGACCCACAGGAACCGGACAACTATGGCTACACCTTC. Protein product: CASSLGDPQEPDNYGYTF.

J is TRBJ1-6 and V is TRBV7-4; D is unresolved. The CDR3 covers 15 residues. The germline V gene has CDR1 SGHVT and CDR2 SQSDAQ. Trimming took 5 bases from V and 0 from J, leaving 8 bases between them. DNA for the CDR3: TGTGCCAGCAGCGACTTCAGCTCCTATAATTCACCCCTCCACTTT. Translation: CASSDFSSYNSPLHF.

This chain joins TRBV7-3 and TRBJ2-1; TRBD2 might be the D (7 bases). There are 14 residues in the CDR3. The germline V gene encodes CDR1 SGHTA and CDR2 FQGTGA. V was shortened by 5 bases and J by 7 bases, with 15 bases between the two germline ends. DNA for the CDR3: TGTGCCAGCAGCCCCCGGGGGGCCGGGAATGAGCAGTTCTTC. Translating it yields CASSPRGAGNEQFF.

The genes are TRBV9 and TRBJ2-7; possibly TRBD1 for D (6 bases). From germline, CDR1 is SGDLS and CDR2 YYNGEE. V was shortened by 6 bases and J by 0 bases, with 13 bases between the two germline ends. This CDR3 comprises 14 residues. The CDR3 region is CASNPGQPSYEQYF. DNA of the CDR3: TGTGCCAGCAACCCGGGACAACCCTCCTACGAGCAGTACTTC.

The J gene is TRBJ2-1, the V gene TRBV5-5; the D gene is possibly TRBD2 (5 bases). V gave up 0 bases and J gave up 8 bases, with 12 bases separating them. The CDR3 sequence is 14 residues long. Germline V gene lookup returns CDR1 SGHKS and CDR2 YYEKEE (reference sequence). CDR3 DNA: TGTGCCAGCAGCTTGGAGCGGTCTCGGGATGAGCAGTTCTTC. This translates into CASSLERSRDEQFF. Full variable domain (missing parts from reference TRBV5-5 and TRBJ2-1): DAGVTQSPTHLIKTRGQQVTLRCSPISGHKSVSWYQQVLGQGPQFIFQYYEKEERGRGNFPDRFSARQFPNYSSELNVNALLLGDSALYLCASSLERSRDEQFFGPGTRLTVL.

The rearrangement links TRBV18 to TRBJ1-2, with 8 bases that match TRBD1. Per the germline V gene, CDR1 is KGHSH and CDR2 is LQKENI. Unmatched junction bases numbered 6, after V lost 3 bases and J lost 6 bases. The CDR3 covers 14 residues. The CDR3 sequence: CASSPTGEVHGYTF. The CDR3, as DNA: TGTGCCAGCTCACCGACAGGGGAAGTTCATGGCTACACCTTC.

V is TRBV19 and J is TRBJ2-5; 7 bases map to TRBD1. Germline V gene sequence: CDR1 LNHDA, CDR2 SQIVND (reference sequence). There are 17 residues in the CDR3. The ends lost 1 base at V and 2 bases at J; junction bases unmatched: 10. The CDR3 loop is CASSIVSGGALQETQYF. Here the CDR3 DNA reads TGTGCCAGTAGTATAGTTTCAGGGGGTGCCTTACAAGAGACCCAGTACTTC.

The genes are TRBV19 and TRBJ1-2; tentatively, D is TRBD1 (5 bases). The CDR3 loop spans 14 amino acids. Trimming cost V 4 bases and J 4 bases, with 13 bases left between them. CDR1 and CDR2 from the germline V gene are LNHDA and SQIVND (reference sequence). The CDR3 region has the DNA TGTGCCAGTAGTAGGGAAGGGACGCCCTATGGCTACACCTTC. This sequence encodes CASSREGTPYGYTF.

The rearrangement joins TRBV7-2 to TRBJ2-7, with 7 bases that match TRBD1. CDR3 length: 14 amino acids. Trimming took 5 bases from V and 3 from J; bases not matched to a gene: 7. Germline CDR1 is SGHTA and CDR2 is FQGNSA. Here the CDR3 DNA reads TGTGCCAGCAGCAACCGACAGGGCCACTACGAGCAGTACTTC. Translation: CASSNRQGHYEQYF.

The V gene is TRBV27, the J gene TRBJ2-3, with D maybe TRBD2 (6 bases). V was clipped by 3 bases and J by 1 base, with 11 bases between them. This CDR3 region has 15 residues. Germline CDR1 MNHEY, CDR2 SMNVEV (reference sequence). CDR3 coding DNA: TGTGCCAGCAGTTTGGGCGGGGTCCGCACAGATACGCAGTATTTT. It codes for CASSLGGVRTDTQYF.

The J gene is TRBJ2-1, the V gene TRBV7-2, with 9 bases matching TRBD2. Germline trimming cut 3 bases from V and 8 bases from J; bases unmatched to any gene: 8. Germline loops: CDR1 SGHTA, CDR2 FQGNSA. This CDR3 has 15 residues. CDR3 bases: TGTGCCAGCAGCTTCGCCGCGGGGGGGCCCTATGAGCAGTTCTTC. Its translation: CASSFAAGGPYEQFF. The variable domain in full, completed from reference TRBV7-2 and TRBJ2-1, reads GAGVSQSPSNKVTEKGKDVELRCDPISGHTALYWYRQSLGQGLEFLIYFQGNSAPDKSGLPSDRFSAERTGGSVSTLTIQRTQQEDSAVYLCASSFAAGGPYEQFFGPGTRLTVL.

V is TRBV7-3 and J is TRBJ1-1; D remains ambiguous. Looked up from germline, CDR1 is SGHTA and CDR2 is FQGTGA. V was trimmed by 2 bases and J by 2 bases, leaving 15 bases between them. The CDR3 runs 16 residues. The DNA for the CDR3 is TGTGCCAGCAGCTTATCACCACAGCTACTTAACACTGAAGCTTTCTTT. Encoded protein: CASSLSPQLLNTEAFF.

The V call is TRBV19, the J call TRBJ1-5, with D perhaps TRBD1 (6 bases). The germline V gene has CDR1 LNHDA and CDR2 SQIVND (reference sequence). This CDR3 is 13 amino acids long. Trimming cost V 7 bases and J 2 bases, with 9 bases left between them. The chain's CDR3 is CASKAGGNQPQHF. CDR3 in DNA: TGTGCCAGTAAGGCAGGGGGCAATCAGCCCCAGCATTTT.

This chain connects TRBV11-2 to TRBJ2-1; D not resolved. The CDR3 sequence is 14 residues long. Germline loops: CDR1 SGHAT, CDR2 FQNNGV. Trimming removed 3 bases at V and 4 bases at J, with 10 bases between. CDR3 nucleotides: TGTGCCAGCAGCTTGGGGTTTAATTACAATGAGCAGTTCTTC. As protein: CASSLGFNYNEQFF. Based on the CDR3 plus reference TRBV11-2 and TRBJ2-1, the full variable domain is EAGVAQSPRYKIIEKRQSVAFWCNPISGHATLYWYQQILGQGPKLLIQFQNNGVVDDSQLPKDRFSAERLKGVDSTLKIQPAKLEDSAVYLCASSLGFNYNEQFFGPGTRLTVL.

CDR3 protein: CASRLGTMTYNSPLHF. The CDR3 DNA sequence: TGTGCCAGTCGGCTTGGGACTATGACCTATAATTCACCCCTCCACTTT. V and J are TRBV19 and TRBJ1-6; weak D call: TRBD1 (5 bases). CDR3 length: 16 amino acids. Germline CDR1 is LNHDA and CDR2 is SQIVND (reference sequence). V was pared by 8 bases and J by 2 bases, with 16 bases between.

The rearrangement joins TRBV11-2 to TRBJ2-5; D is uncertain. The CDR3 extends over 14 amino acids. Germline assignment: CDR1 SGHAT and CDR2 FQNNGV. The V gene lost 4 bases and the J gene lost 1 base, with 10 bases spanning the gap. The CDR3 here is CASSSTFGQETQYF. The CDR3 region has the DNA TGTGCCAGCAGCTCGACGTTCGGCCAAGAGACCCAGTACTTC.

In DNA, the CDR3 is TGTGCCAGCTCACGGACAGGTTTCGGCTATGGCTACACCTTC. It encodes CASSRTGFGYGYTF. The chain couples TRBV18 to TRBJ1-2, with TRBD1 matching over 7 bases. V lost 4 bases and J lost 4; bases outside the gene matches: 6. Per the germline V gene, CDR1 is KGHSH and CDR2 is LQKENI. CDR3 length: 14 residues. The variable domain in full, completed from reference TRBV18 and TRBJ1-2, reads NAGVMQNPRHLVRRRGQEARLRCSPMKGHSHVYWYRQLPEEGLKFMVYLQKENIIDESGMPKERFSAEFPKEGPSILRIQQVVRGDSAAYFCASSRTGFGYGYTFGSGTRLTVV.

This rearrangement joins TRBV29-1 to TRBJ2-4; D remains unclear. V gave up 4 bases and J gave up 0 bases, with 7 bases separating them. Germline V CDR1 and CDR2: SQVTM, ANQGSEA. The CDR3 is 13 residues long. The CDR3 here is CSVGDLAKNIQYF. The CDR3 bases are TGCAGCGTTGGTGATCTAGCCAAAAACATTCAGTACTTC.

This chain uses TRBV5-1 with TRBJ1-6; D is uncertain. Germline V gene sequence: CDR1 SGHRS, CDR2 YFSETQ. The CDR3 is 16 residues long. Trimming left V 2 bases short and J 10 bases short, with 19 bases between. The CDR3 loop is CASSFWLGRNDSPLHF. CDR3 in DNA: TGCGCCAGCAGCTTCTGGCTGGGCAGGAATGACTCACCCCTCCACTTT.

The chain combines TRBV29-1 with TRBJ2-7; D uncertain. CDR1 and CDR2 (germline): SQVTM, ANQGSEA. V lost 1 base to trimming and J lost 2 bases, with 9 bases between them. The CDR3 has 13 residues. Here the CDR3 reads CSVEVGTTYEQYF. As DNA, the CDR3 is TGCAGCGTTGAAGTTGGCACCACCTACGAGCAGTACTTC.